These 26 T cell receptor beta chains were sequenced from one sample in a study of blood T cell repertoires in COVID-19. The assay was immunoSEQ multiplex PCR, and TCRdb's table has in-frame clones only and misses some. The repertoire holds about 170,000 clones, approximately 82% seen once, with roughly 19% in the top ten. The sequencing sample was made of peripheral blood. These receptors were obtained from a woman in her seventies who had recovered from COVID-19.

The chain couples TRBV6-5 to TRBJ1-1; D ambiguous. The V gene's germline CDR1 is MNHEY and CDR2 SVGAGI. CDR3 length: 13 residues. V lost 6 bases and J lost 1, with 9 bases in between. The CDR3 DNA is TGTGCCAGCAGGCCTACGGGGAACACTGAAGCTTTCTTT. Translation: CASRPTGNTEAFF.

The rearrangement uses TRBV3-1 (or the pseudogene TRBV3-2) and TRBJ1-6; 9 bases line up with TRBD1. The CDR3 sequence is 14 residues long. V was clipped by 2 bases and J by 10 bases; unmatched bases: 3. Germline V CDR1 and CDR2: LGHDT, YNNKEL (reference sequence). Written as DNA, the CDR3 is TGTGCCAGCAGCCAACCGGGACAGGGATCACCCCTCCACTTT. This encodes CASSQPGQGSPLHF.

The V call is TRBV11-1, the J call TRBJ1-1; TRBD1 aligns across 8 bases. Germline assignment: CDR1 SGHAT and CDR2 FQDESV (reference sequence). CDR3 length: 15 amino acids. Trimming took 5 bases from V and 1 from J; bases not matched to a gene: 6. CDR3 amino acids: CASSPRTGPNTEAFF. The CDR3 nucleotides are TGTGCCAGCAGCCCCCGGACAGGGCCGAACACTGAAGCTTTCTTT.

The chain links TRBV5-6 to TRBJ2-4; weak D call: TRBD2 (5 bases). V was pared by 1 base and J by 5 bases, with 19 bases between. The CDR3 totals 17 residues. CDR1 and CDR2 (germline): SGHDT, YYEEEE. The CDR3, as DNA: TGTGCCAGCAGCTTGTGGGGTAGACTATCGCGGCAAAACATTCAGTACTTC. Encoded protein: CASSLWGRLSRQNIQYF. Based on the CDR3 plus reference TRBV5-6 and TRBJ2-4, the full variable domain is DAGVTQSPTHLIKTRGQQVTLRCSPKSGHDTVSWYQQALGQGPQFIFQYYEEEERQRGNFPDRFSGHQFPNYSSELNVNALLLGDSALYLCASSLWGRLSRQNIQYFGAGTRLSVL.

This clone occurred a few times. Other DNA sequences from this sample encode an identical CDR3 as well. V is TRBV4-1 and J is TRBJ2-4; 12 bases align to TRBD2. V gave up 0 bases and J gave up 1 base; unmatched junction bases: 1. Germline V gene data show CDR1 as MGHRA and CDR2 as YSYEKL. The CDR3 has 17 amino acids. The CDR3: CASSQDGTSGAKNIQYF. The DNA of the CDR3 is TGCGCCAGCAGCCAAGATGGGACTAGCGGGGCCAAAAACATTCAGTACTTC.

The chain has TRBV25-1 and TRBJ2-3; D possibly corresponds to TRBD1 (6 bases). Germline loops: CDR1 MGHDK, CDR2 SYGVNS. The CDR3 runs to 14 residues. Trimming removed 8 bases from V and 1 base from J, with 13 bases in between. The CDR3 DNA reads as TGTGCCAGCGGAACAGGGTCCCGCACAGATACGCAGTATTTT. Protein product: CASGTGSRTDTQYF. Combining the CDR3 with reference TRBV25-1 and TRBJ2-3 gives the whole variable domain EADIYQTPRYLVIGTGKKITLECSQTMGHDKMYWYQQDPGMELHLIHYSYGVNSTEKGDLSSESTVSRIRTEHFPLTLESARPSHTSQYLCASGTGSRTDTQYFGPGTRLTVL.

The chain carries TRBV7-2 and TRBJ2-3; 7 nucleotides match TRBD1. With V trimmed by 6 bases and J by 3 bases, 9 bases remained unmatched. The germline gives CDR1 SGHTA, CDR2 FQGNSA. The CDR3 length is 15 residues. CDR3 coding DNA: TGTGCCAGCAGTCGACAGGGAAGGGGGACAGATACGCAGTATTTT. Protein: CASSRQGRGTDTQYF.

The chain links TRBV4-1 to TRBJ2-3; 15 bases are shared with TRBD2. The V gene end was trimmed by 0 bases and the J gene end by 3 bases; junction bases not matched to a gene: 7. Germline lookup yields CDR1 MGHRA and CDR2 YSYEKL. This CDR3 is built from 19 residues. CDR3 sequence reads: CASSQDRTSGRGGTDTQYF. For the CDR3, the DNA is TGCGCCAGCAGCCAAGATCGGACTAGCGGGAGGGGGGGGACAGATACGCAGTATTTT.

This clone was recorded once. J is TRBJ1-1 and V is TRBV11-2, with D possibly being TRBD1 (5 bases). Trimming took off 0 bases at V and 11 bases at J, with 13 bases between the two ends. The CDR3 covers 13 residues. Germline V CDR1 and CDR2: SGHAT, FQNNGV. The CDR3: CASSLDPQVRAFF. DNA for the CDR3: TGTGCCAGCAGCTTAGACCCACAGGTTCGGGCTTTCTTT.

The chain combines TRBV19 with TRBJ2-2, with 8 bases lining up with TRBD1. V gave up 4 bases and J gave up 1 base; unmatched junction bases: 2. Germline assignment: CDR1 LNHDA and CDR2 SQIVND (reference sequence). The CDR3 covers 15 residues. The CDR3 DNA follows: TGTGCCAGTAGTACCGGGACAGGGAACACCGGGGAGCTGTTTTTT. This sequence encodes CASSTGTGNTGELFF.

The chain employs TRBV7-3 and TRBJ1-5; 7 nucleotides align to TRBD1. With 5 bases clipped from V and 1 base from J, the junction kept 5 bases outside the gene matches. This CDR3 has 15 amino acids. Germline V gene data show CDR1 as SGHTA and CDR2 as FQGTGA. The CDR3 protein is CASSLGTASNQPQHF. In DNA form, the CDR3 reads TGTGCCAGCAGCCTCGGGACAGCAAGCAATCAGCCCCAGCATTTT.

The CDR3 protein is CASAQGAGGYGYTF. CDR3 sequence (DNA): TGTGCCAGCGCCCAAGGAGCCGGGGGCTATGGCTACACCTTC. J is TRBJ1-2 and V is TRBV18; a weak D match, TRBD1 (5 bases). Between the trimmed V and J ends, which lost 8 bases and 4 bases, there was a span of 17 bases. The CDR3 runs to 14 residues. In germline, CDR1 is KGHSH, CDR2 LQKENI.

The CDR3 nucleotides are TGTGCCAGTCTCGGGGGGGCCCTCTATGGCTACACCTTC. It encodes CASLGGALYGYTF. The genes are TRBV19 and TRBJ1-2, with a tentative D call TRBD1 (6 bases). Trimming removed 8 bases from V and 4 bases from J, with 14 bases in between. Germline lookup yields CDR1 LNHDA and CDR2 SQIVND (reference sequence). The CDR3 extends over 13 amino acids. Using reference TRBV19 and TRBJ1-2 for the parts outside the CDR3, the full variable domain is DGGITQSPKYLFRKEGQNVTLSCEQNLNHDAMYWYRQDPGQGLRLIYYSQIVNDFQKGDIAEGYSVSREKKESFPLTVTSAQKNPTAFYLCASLGGALYGYTFGSGTRLTVV.

The rearrangement links TRBV9 to TRBJ1-1; 7 bases fit TRBD1. Looked up from germline, CDR1 is SGDLS and CDR2 is YYNGEE. V shed 0 bases, J shed 9 bases, and the junction held 11 bases outside the gene matches. The CDR3 is made up of 15 amino acids. Written as DNA, the CDR3 is TGTGCCAGCAGCGTAGACGGGAGGGGGCCAACCAAAGCTTTCTTT. Protein: CASSVDGRGPTKAFF.

The J gene is TRBJ1-1, the V gene TRBV29-1; D not certain. V was shortened by 7 bases and J by 10 bases, with 16 bases between the two germline ends. CDR3 length: 11 amino acids. Germline assignment: CDR1 SQVTM and CDR2 ANQGSEA. CDR3 sequence (DNA): TGCAGCGCCCGGGGAGAGGGTGGAGCTTTCTTT. Translating it yields CSARGEGGAFF.

The genes are TRBV5-1 and TRBJ1-2; D may be TRBD1 (5 bases). The V end was cut by 4 bases, the J end by 5 bases, with 12 bases between. CDR1 and CDR2 (germline): SGHRS, YFSETQ. This CDR3 is 13 amino acids long. CDR3 sequence: CASSLGEVYGYTF. The CDR3 region has the DNA TGCGCCAGCAGCCTGGGGGAGGTTTATGGCTACACCTTC. The variable domain in full, with the rest retrieved from reference TRBV5-1 and TRBJ1-2, is KAGVTQTPRYLIKTRGQQVTLSCSPISGHRSVSWYQQTPGQGLQFLFEYFSETQRNKGNFPGRFSGRQFSNSRSEMNVSTLELGDSALYLCASSLGEVYGYTFGSGTRLTVV.

V is TRBV6-1 and J is TRBJ2-1, with D maybe TRBD2 (7 bases). Per germline, CDR1 MNHNS and CDR2 SASEGT. V lost 6 bases, J lost 12 bases, and 18 bases lay in between. The CDR3 totals 13 residues. CDR3 nucleotide sequence: TGTGCCAGCAGCCCCCAGGGAGGGGGGGGGCAGTTCTTC. As protein: CASSPQGGGGQFF.

This chain connects TRBV19 to TRBJ1-1, with 7 bases identical to TRBD1. Germline V gene sequence: CDR1 LNHDA, CDR2 SQIVND (reference sequence). Trimming took 3 bases from V and 4 from J; bases not matched to a gene: 14. There are 17 residues in the CDR3. CDR3 sequence: CASSIPPDRAGTTEAFF. DNA for the CDR3: TGTGCCAGTAGTATCCCTCCCGACAGGGCAGGCACCACTGAAGCTTTCTTT.

The chain employs TRBV28 and TRBJ2-3; 12 nucleotides agree with TRBD1. CDR1 MDHEN and CDR2 SYDVKM come from the germline V gene. Losses at the gene ends were 6 bases for V and 5 bases for J; bases not matched to a gene: 12. The CDR3 spans 17 residues. Here the CDR3 reads CASSRGQGASWGDTQYF. As DNA, the CDR3 is TGTGCCAGCAGCCGGGGACAGGGGGCCTCCTGGGGAGATACGCAGTATTTT. The full variable domain, completed using reference TRBV28 and TRBJ2-3, is DVKVTQSSRYLVKRTGEKVFLECVQDMDHENMFWYRQDPGLGLRLIYFSYDVKMKEKGDIPEGYSVSREKKERFSLILESASTNQTSMYLCASSRGQGASWGDTQYFGPGTRLTVL.

This clone was observed a handful of times. The chain recombines TRBV29-1 with TRBJ2-3, with D possibly being TRBD2 (7 bases). CDR3 size: 14 residues. Looked up from germline, CDR1 is SQVTM and CDR2 is ANQGSEA. V lost 3 bases, J lost 3 bases, and 13 bases lay in between. CDR3 DNA sequence: TGCAGCGTTGAGGGGGGGGCTTGGACAGATACGCAGTATTTT. Its translation is CSVEGGAWTDTQYF.

This rearrangement joins TRBV7-2 to TRBJ1-3; a weak D match, TRBD1 (5 bases). V dropped 5 bases and J dropped 7 bases, with 18 bases sitting between them. Germline V gives CDR1 SGHTA, CDR2 FQGNSA. The CDR3 has 15 amino acids. CDR3: CASSRGPEAPNTIYF. CDR3 DNA: TGTGCCAGCAGCAGGGGCCCCGAGGCTCCGAACACCATATATTTT.

The chain links TRBV29-1 to TRBJ2-1; D gene uncertain. The CDR3 sequence is 17 residues long. Trimming took 1 base from V and 0 from J, leaving 16 bases between them. Germline V gene data show CDR1 as SQVTM and CDR2 as ANQGSEA. For the CDR3, the DNA is TGCAGCGTTGAAGGCCTACTGAGCGCCGGCTCCTACAATGAGCAGTTCTTC. Amino acids: CSVEGLLSAGSYNEQFF.

The rearrangement joins TRBV4-2 to TRBJ2-1, with a weak D call TRBD1 (5 bases). The germline CDR1 and CDR2 sequences are LGHNA and YNFKEQ. Between the trimmed V and J ends, which lost 1 base and 0 bases, there was a span of 7 bases. This CDR3 is built from 15 residues. CDR3 sequence reads: CASSQGGGSYNEQFF. The DNA for the CDR3 is TGTGCCAGCAGCCAAGGGGGCGGCTCCTACAATGAGCAGTTCTTC.

This chain connects TRBV5-4 to TRBJ1-1; 9 nucleotides match TRBD1. With 3 bases clipped from V and 1 base from J, the junction kept 4 bases outside the gene matches. Germline V gives CDR1 SGHNT, CDR2 YYREEE (reference sequence). The length of the CDR3 is 15 residues. CDR3 sequence (DNA): TGTGCCAGCAGCTCCCCGGGACAGGGGAACACTGAAGCTTTCTTT. This gives the protein CASSSPGQGNTEAFF.

The chain joins TRBV28 to TRBJ2-7; D not certain. Looked up from germline, CDR1 is MDHEN and CDR2 is SYDVKM. The CDR3 extends over 17 amino acids. Trimming removed 5 bases from V and 1 base from J, with 21 bases in between. CDR3 DNA: TGTGCCAGCAGTCCACCCCCTCACTCCCTACCATCCTACGAGCAGTACTTC. Residues: CASSPPPHSLPSYEQYF. Full variable domain (outside the CDR3, taken from reference TRBV28 and TRBJ2-7): DVKVTQSSRYLVKRTGEKVFLECVQDMDHENMFWYRQDPGLGLRLIYFSYDVKMKEKGDIPEGYSVSREKKERFSLILESASTNQTSMYLCASSPPPHSLPSYEQYFGPGTRLTVT.

This clone was detected a few times. The V gene is TRBV6-5, the J gene TRBJ1-5; D is possibly TRBD1 (6 bases). The CDR3 length is 15 residues. V lost 7 bases and J 3 bases, leaving 16 bases between the germline ends. Germline V gene sequence: CDR1 MNHEY, CDR2 SVGAGI. CDR3 sequence (DNA): TGTGCCAGCAACCCGACCGCGGGGGCCAATCAGCCCCAGCATTTT. It translates to CASNPTAGANQPQHF.